Listed here are 9 T cell receptor beta chains from one sample, sequenced in a study of tumor-infiltrating lymphocytes in localized non-small cell lung cancer. TCRdb's copy holds only in-frame clones and misses some; the assay was immunoSEQ multiplex PCR. The table shows over 15,000 clones, with approximately 70% occurring only once. The sequenced material came from lung tumor tissue. The origin of the receptors is a human donor with non-small cell lung cancer.

J is TRBJ1-5 and V is TRBV6-5; D is unclear. Germline assignment: CDR1 MNHEY and CDR2 SVGAGI. Trimming shortened V by 3 bases and J by 4 bases, and 10 bases separated the two germline ends. The CDR3 is 14 amino acids. Written as DNA, the CDR3 is TGTGCCAGCAGTTATGGTCAGGAAAATCAGCCCCAGCATTTT. Translation: CASSYGQENQPQHF.

The chain employs TRBV5-1 and TRBJ1-2, with D unresolved. Per germline, CDR1 SGHRS and CDR2 YFSETQ. Trimming cost V 4 bases and J 7 bases, with 11 bases left between them. This CDR3 contains 12 residues. The CDR3 is CASSEILGGYTF. Written as DNA, the CDR3 is TGCGCCAGCAGCGAAATCCTGGGTGGCTACACCTTC.

The V call is TRBV10-1, the J call TRBJ2-1, with 14 bases aligning to TRBD2. Germline loops: CDR1 WNHNN, CDR2 SYGVQD (reference sequence). The V gene end was trimmed by 2 bases and the J gene end by 10 bases; junction bases not matched to a gene: 7. This CDR3 region has 16 residues. The CDR3 DNA reads as TGCGCCAGCAGTGAGGCCCCGGGACTAGCGGGAGTGGAGCAGTTCTTC. It codes for CASSEAPGLAGVEQFF.

This clone has just a few counts. J is TRBJ1-5 and V is TRBV2; 7 nucleotides align to TRBD1. From germline, CDR1 is SNHLY and CDR2 FYNNEI. V shed 1 base, J shed 7 bases, and the junction held 4 bases outside the gene matches. The CDR3 has 14 amino acids. CDR3 in amino acids: CASSEGEGAQPQHF. CDR3 bases: TGTGCCAGCAGTGAAGGAGAGGGGGCCCAGCCCCAGCATTTT.

The chain couples TRBV11-2 to TRBJ2-7; TRBD2 aligns across 7 bases. Looked up from germline, CDR1 is SGHAT and CDR2 is FQNNGV. The CDR3 sequence is 12 residues long. CDR3 in amino acids: CATASGSYEQYF. The DNA for the CDR3 is TGTGCTACGGCTAGCGGCTCCTACGAGCAGTACTTC.

This chain connects TRBV2 to TRBJ2-6; 8 bases are shared with TRBD1. V dropped 7 bases and J dropped 4; count of bases not matched to a gene: 9. This CDR3 comprises 16 residues. CDR1 SNHLY and CDR2 FYNNEI come from the germline V gene. CDR3 in DNA: TGTGCCAGCACCGTAGGACAGGGCCCCGGGGCCAACGTCCTGACTTTC. The encoded protein is CASTVGQGPGANVLTF.

J is TRBJ2-5 and V is TRBV7-9; D possibly corresponds to TRBD1 (6 bases). V was pared by 1 base and J by 6 bases, with 18 bases between. The CDR3 runs 16 residues. Germline-derived CDR1 and CDR2 are SEHNR and FQNEAQ (reference sequence). CDR3 loop: CASSLEGLLRGQTQYF. In DNA, the CDR3 is TGTGCCAGCAGCTTAGAAGGACTCCTCAGGGGACAGACCCAGTACTTC.

The chain couples TRBV7-2 to TRBJ2-3; 14 bases fit TRBD2. CDR1 is SGHTA, CDR2 FQGNSA, per germline. V dropped 5 bases and J dropped 4; count of bases not matched to a gene: 8. The CDR3 loop spans 17 amino acids. The CDR3 DNA reads as TGTGCCAGCAGCCCGCCGACTAGCGGGAGGGCCGCAGATACGCAGTATTTT. It translates to CASSPPTSGRAADTQYF.

The chain recombines TRBV12-2 with TRBJ1-3. The J call may be faulty, since TRBJ2-2 better matches the DNA end. TRBV12-2 has pseudogene status. CDR3 size: 16 residues. The CDR3 sequence is CASRLRRGANTGELFF. CDR3 coding DNA: TGTGCAAGTCGCTTAAGACGGGGGGCGAACACCGGGGAGCTGTTTTTT.